A single sample is the source of the 2 T cell receptor beta chains below, sequenced in a study of cytomegalovirus exposure and HLA in healthy donors. PCR amplification relied on 60 Vbeta primers (plus 13 Jbeta primers). Sequenced by immunoSEQ multiplex PCR; TCRdb stores in-frame clones only, minus some. The sample comprises fewer than 80,000 clones, 71% of which are singletons, and roughly 23% rests with the top ten. Sequenced input: PBMCs. These receptors were obtained from a man between 50 and 59 years old in good health and CMV-seropositive.

The rearrangement uses TRBV7-2 and TRBJ2-7, with D possibly TRBD1 on 6 matching bases. The CDR3 is made up of 15 amino acids. V was shortened by 5 bases and J by 1 base, with 15 bases between the two germline ends. Germline loops: CDR1 SGHTA, CDR2 FQGNSA. The CDR3 DNA reads TGTGCCAGCAGCAGAAACAGGGAAGGGTCCTACGAGCAGTACTTC. Amino acid sequence: CASSRNREGSYEQYF.

The V gene is TRBV7-9, the J gene TRBJ2-1; 16 nucleotides align to TRBD2. From germline, CDR1 is SEHNR and CDR2 FQNEAQ (reference sequence). V was clipped by 5 bases and J by 2 bases; unmatched bases: 9. The CDR3 consists of 19 residues. CDR3 sequence (DNA): TGTGCCAGCAGCCATACCGGGACTAGCGGGAGGGGTGCCTACAATGAGCAGTTCTTC. Translation: CASSHTGTSGRGAYNEQFF. Looking up the rest from reference TRBV7-9 and TRBJ2-1 gives the full variable domain: DTGVSQNPRHKITKRGQNVTFRCDPISEHNRLYWYRQTLGQGPEFLTYFQNEAQLEKSRLLSDRFSAERPKGSFSTLEIQRTEQGDSAMYLCASSHTGTSGRGAYNEQFFGPGTRLTVL.